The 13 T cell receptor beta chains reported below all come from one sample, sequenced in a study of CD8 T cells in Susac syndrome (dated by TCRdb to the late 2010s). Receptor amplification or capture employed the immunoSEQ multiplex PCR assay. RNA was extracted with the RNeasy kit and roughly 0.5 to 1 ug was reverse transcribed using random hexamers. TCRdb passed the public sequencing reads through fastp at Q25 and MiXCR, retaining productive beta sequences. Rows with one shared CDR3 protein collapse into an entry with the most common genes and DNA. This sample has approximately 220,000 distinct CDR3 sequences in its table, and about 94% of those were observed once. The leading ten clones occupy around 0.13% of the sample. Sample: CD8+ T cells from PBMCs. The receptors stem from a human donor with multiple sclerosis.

CDR3 sequence reads: CASSPRKGQGNTEAFF. In DNA, the CDR3 is TGTGCCAGCAGCCCCCGTAAGGGACAGGGGAACACTGAAGCTTTCTTT. This chain connects TRBV11-3 to TRBJ1-1, with 9 bases fitting TRBD1. Trimming cost V 5 bases and J 1 base; bases outside gene matches: 8. Germline lookup yields CDR1 SGHNT and CDR2 YENEEA. This CDR3 has 16 residues.

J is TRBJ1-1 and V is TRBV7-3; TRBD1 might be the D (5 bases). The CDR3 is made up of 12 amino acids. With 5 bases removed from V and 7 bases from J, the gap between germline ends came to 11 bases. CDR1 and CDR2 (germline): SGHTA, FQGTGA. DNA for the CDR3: TGTGCCAGCAGCCGGGGCGGAAATGAAGCTTTCTTT. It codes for CASSRGGNEAFF.

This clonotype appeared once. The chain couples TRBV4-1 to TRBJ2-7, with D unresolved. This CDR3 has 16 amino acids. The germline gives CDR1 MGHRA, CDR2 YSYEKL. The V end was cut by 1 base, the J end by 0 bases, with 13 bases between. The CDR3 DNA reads TGCGCCAGCAGCCAAGTTTCGTTCCATAGCTCCTACGAGCAGTACTTC. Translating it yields CASSQVSFHSSYEQYF.

In nucleotides, the CDR3 is TGTGCCAGCACCGACCAGGACGGGGACACCGGGGAGCTGTTTTTT. This gives the protein CASTDQDGDTGELFF. The chain couples TRBV12-3 or TRBV12-4 to TRBJ2-2; TRBD2 is a possible D gene (5 bases). V lost 7 bases and J lost 3, with 15 bases in between. This CDR3 contains 15 residues.

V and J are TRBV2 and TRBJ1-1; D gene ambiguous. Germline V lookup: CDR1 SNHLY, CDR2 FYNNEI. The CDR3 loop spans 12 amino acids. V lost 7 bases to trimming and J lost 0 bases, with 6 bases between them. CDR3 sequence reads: CASNRMNTEAFF. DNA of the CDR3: TGTGCCAGCAATCGGATGAACACTGAAGCTTTCTTT.

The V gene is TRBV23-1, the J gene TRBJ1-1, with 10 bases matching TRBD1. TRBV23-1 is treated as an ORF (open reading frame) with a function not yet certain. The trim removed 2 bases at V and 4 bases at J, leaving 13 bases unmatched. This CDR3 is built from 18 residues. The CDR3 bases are TGCGCCAGCAGTCAACCACCGGGACAGGGGCAAATTAGCACTGAAGCTTTCTTT. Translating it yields CASSQPPGQGQISTEAFF.

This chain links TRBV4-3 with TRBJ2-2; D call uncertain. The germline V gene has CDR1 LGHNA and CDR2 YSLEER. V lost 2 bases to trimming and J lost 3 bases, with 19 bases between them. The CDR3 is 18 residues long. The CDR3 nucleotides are TGCGCCAGCAGCCAAAATAAGGGTTTAATATCGGACACCGGGGAGCTGTTTTTT. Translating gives CASSQNKGLISDTGELFF.

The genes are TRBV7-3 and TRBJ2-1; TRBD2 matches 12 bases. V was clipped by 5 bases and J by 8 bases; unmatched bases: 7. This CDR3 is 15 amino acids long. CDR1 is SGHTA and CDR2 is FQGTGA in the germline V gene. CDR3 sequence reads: CASSILAGGQDEQFF. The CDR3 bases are TGTGCCAGCAGCATTCTAGCGGGGGGGCAGGATGAGCAGTTCTTC.

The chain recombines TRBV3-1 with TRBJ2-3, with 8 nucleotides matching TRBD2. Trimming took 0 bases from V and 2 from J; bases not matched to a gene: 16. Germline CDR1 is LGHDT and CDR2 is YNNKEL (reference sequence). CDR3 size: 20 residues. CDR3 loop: CASSQEFSGSGTFNTDTQYF. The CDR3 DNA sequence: TGTGCCAGCAGCCAAGAATTCTCGGGTAGCGGGACCTTTAACACAGATACGCAGTATTTT.

CDR3 sequence: CASTSPGIQANYGYTF. The CDR3 DNA sequence: TGTGCCAGCACCTCCCCGGGGATCCAGGCAAACTATGGCTACACCTTC. This chain uses TRBV28 with TRBJ1-2; D unresolved. CDR1 is MDHEN, CDR2 SYDVKM, per germline. The CDR3 contains 16 residues. The V end was cut by 7 bases, the J end by 2 bases, with 20 bases between.

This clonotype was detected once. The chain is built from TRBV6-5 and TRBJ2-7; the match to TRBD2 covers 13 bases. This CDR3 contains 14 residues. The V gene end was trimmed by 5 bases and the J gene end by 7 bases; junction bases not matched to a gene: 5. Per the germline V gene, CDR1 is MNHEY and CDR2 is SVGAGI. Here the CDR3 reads CASSGTSGMVEQYF. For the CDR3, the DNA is TGTGCCAGCAGTGGGACTAGCGGGATGGTTGAGCAGTACTTC.

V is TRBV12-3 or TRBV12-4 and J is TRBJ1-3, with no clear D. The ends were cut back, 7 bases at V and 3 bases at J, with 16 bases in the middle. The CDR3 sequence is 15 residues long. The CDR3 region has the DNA TGTGCCAGCACCCCCCCAAATGAGGTTGGAAACACCATATATTTT. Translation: CASTPPNEVGNTIYF.

In DNA, the CDR3 is TGTGCCAGCAGCCCTATCGACAGATATCAGCCCCAGCATTTT. Its protein is CASSPIDRYQPQHF. This sequence joins TRBV7-2 and TRBJ1-5, with a weak D call TRBD1 (5 bases). V was cut by 5 bases and J by 5 bases, with 13 bases left in between. The CDR3 runs to 14 residues. The germline V gene encodes CDR1 SGHTA and CDR2 FQGNSA.